These 17 T cell receptor beta chains were all obtained from the same sample, sequenced in a study of untreated major depressive disorder. The table came from immunoSEQ multiplex PCR; TCRdb's copy has only in-frame clones and leaves some out. The table has tens of thousands of clones, 80% to 95% seen once; the top ten hold 0.31%. Material for sequencing was CD4+ T cells from PBMCs. The source is a man aged 25 to 40 in good health.

The chain combines TRBV5-1 with TRBJ1-4; the D gene is possibly TRBD1 (5 bases). Trimming removed 0 bases from V and 5 bases from J, with 11 bases in between. The CDR3 covers 15 residues. Germline loops: CDR1 SGHRS, CDR2 YFSETQ. The CDR3 sequence is CASSLEGTGNEKLFF. DNA for the CDR3: TGCGCCAGCAGCTTGGAGGGGACGGGAAATGAAAAACTGTTTTTT.

The gene calls are TRBV11-2 and TRBJ1-2; 9 bases fit TRBD1. Germline loops: CDR1 SGHAT, CDR2 FQNNGV. CDR3 length equals 16 residues. V gave up 5 bases and J gave up 8 bases; unmatched junction bases: 15. The CDR3 DNA reads TGTGCCAGCAGCAAGCCCGGGACAGGGCGATCCGGGGGCTACACCTTC. It specifies CASSKPGTGRSGGYTF.

This sequence joins TRBV19 and TRBJ1-4; D is ambiguous. The CDR3 length is 13 residues. V shed 7 bases and J shed 4 bases, with 10 bases lying between them. Germline values: CDR1 LNHDA, CDR2 SQIVND (reference sequence). The CDR3 sequence is CASTSTNNEKLFF. The CDR3 nucleotides are TGTGCCAGTACGTCCACCAATAATGAAAAACTGTTTTTT.

As DNA, the CDR3 is TGTGCCAGCAGCCAATACAGGGAGAGCTCCTACAATGAGCAGTTCTTC. It yields the protein CASSQYRESSYNEQFF. The rearrangement joins TRBV13 to TRBJ2-1, with a tentative D call TRBD1 (6 bases). Germline CDR1 reads PRHDT; CDR2 reads FYEKMQ (reference sequence). CDR3 length equals 16 residues. Trimming removed 5 bases at V and 0 bases at J, with 14 bases between.

The V and J genes are TRBV6-6 and TRBJ2-1; D tentatively fits TRBD1 or TRBD2 (5 bases each). The CDR3 spans 15 residues. The ends were cut back, 7 bases at V and 0 bases at J, with 13 bases in the middle. Germline CDR1 reads MNHNY; CDR2 reads SVGAGI (reference sequence). The DNA for the CDR3 is TGTGCCAGCATTGAGAAGGGGAGCTCCTACAATGAGCAGTTCTTC. Translated: CASIEKGSSYNEQFF.

This clone was picked up a small number of times. This chain uses TRBV2 with TRBJ2-7; D is possibly TRBD2 (5 bases). V was trimmed by 3 bases and J by 6 bases, leaving 12 bases between them. CDR1 and CDR2 (germline): SNHLY, FYNNEI. CDR3 length equals 13 residues. The CDR3 spells CASSDSGVGEQYF. CDR3 nucleotide sequence: TGTGCCAGCAGTGATTCCGGGGTGGGCGAGCAGTACTTC.

The gene calls are TRBV25-1 and TRBJ2-4; D is undetermined. Between the trimmed V and J ends, which lost 4 bases and 8 bases, there was a span of 9 bases. The length of the CDR3 is 12 residues. Germline CDR1 is MGHDK and CDR2 is SYGVNS. The CDR3 spells CASSGTVHIQYF. The CDR3 DNA sequence: TGTGCCAGCAGTGGAACAGTTCACATTCAGTACTTC.

The chain combines TRBV19 with TRBJ1-2, with TRBD1 matching over 7 bases. The CDR3 consists of 14 residues. Germline V gene sequence: CDR1 LNHDA, CDR2 SQIVND (reference sequence). The junction had 12 bases not matched to a gene; V was cut back by 6 bases and J by 8 bases. The CDR3 loop is CASRGTVGVGGYTF. In nucleotides, the CDR3 is TGTGCCAGTAGAGGGACAGTTGGAGTTGGGGGCTACACCTTC.

The chain couples TRBV18 to TRBJ1-2; 9 bases agree with TRBD1. Per the germline V gene, CDR1 is KGHSH and CDR2 is LQKENI. The CDR3 spans 16 residues. Trimming cost V 3 bases and J 3 bases; bases outside gene matches: 8. This CDR3 reads CASSPFGQGLDYGYTF. In DNA, the CDR3 is TGTGCCAGCTCACCCTTCGGACAGGGGCTTGACTATGGCTACACCTTC.

This CDR3 is CASSLGVQGEQFF. CDR3 nucleotide sequence: TGTGCCAGCAGTTTAGGAGTGCAGGGTGAGCAGTTCTTC. This chain joins TRBV27 and TRBJ2-1; D might be TRBD1 (5 bases). There are 13 residues in the CDR3. Trimming removed 2 bases at V and 9 bases at J, with 11 bases between. Germline-derived CDR1 and CDR2 are MNHEY and SMNVEV (reference sequence).

This chain joins TRBV5-1 and TRBJ2-7; D perhaps matches TRBD2 (6 bases). V was clipped by 3 bases and J by 5 bases, with 24 bases between them. Germline assignment: CDR1 SGHRS and CDR2 YFSETQ. This CDR3 has 17 residues. The CDR3 DNA is TGCGCCAGCAGCTCGCTGGCTTCTAGCGTCAGTATCCACGAGCAGTACTTC. Its translation is CASSSLASSVSIHEQYF.

The chain recombines TRBV19 with TRBJ1-1; D possibly corresponds to TRBD1 (5 bases). Germline V gene data show CDR1 as LNHDA and CDR2 as SQIVND (reference sequence). V dropped 3 bases and J dropped 12 bases, with 8 bases sitting between them. The CDR3 sequence is 10 residues long. CDR3 nucleotide sequence: TGTGCCAGTAGTATGGGGGTACCTTTCTTT. Protein sequence: CASSMGVPFF.

The chain has TRBV7-6 and TRBJ2-3; D gene unclear. The CDR3 runs to 12 residues. The V and J ends lost 2 bases and 4 bases respectively, with 4 bases between them. Germline V CDR1 and CDR2: SGHVS, FNYEAQ. Here the CDR3 reads CASSLNADTQYF. In nucleotides, the CDR3 is TGTGCCAGCAGCTTAAATGCAGATACGCAGTATTTT.

The rearrangement uses TRBV5-6 and TRBJ1-1; no reliable D call. The CDR3 is 14 residues long. The V end lost 4 bases, the J end lost 7 bases, and 17 bases lay between the germline ends. From germline, CDR1 is SGHDT and CDR2 YYEEEE. The CDR3 is CASSLRPDTFEAFF. Written as DNA, the CDR3 is TGTGCCAGCAGCCTCAGGCCAGATACATTTGAAGCTTTCTTT.

V and J are TRBV6-7 and TRBJ1-5; D is undetermined. TRBV6-7 falls under the ORF class, with uncertain function. V lost 5 bases to trimming and J lost 12 bases, with 14 bases between them. This CDR3 region has 12 residues. CDR3 in amino acids: CASSTLWERQHF. The CDR3 nucleotides are TGTGCCAGCAGTACCCTATGGGAGCGCCAGCATTTT.

The chain combines TRBV6-5 with TRBJ1-5; no clear D. Between the trimmed V and J ends, which lost 6 bases and 7 bases, there was a span of 10 bases. CDR1 is MNHEY, CDR2 SVGAGI, per germline. This CDR3 spans 12 amino acids. The CDR3: CASSPGGQPQHF. CDR3 bases: TGTGCCAGCAGCCCCGGAGGCCAGCCCCAGCATTTT.

CDR3 protein: CASRKGTGEGYEQYF. Here the CDR3 DNA reads TGTGCCAGCAGAAAAGGGACAGGCGAAGGGTACGAGCAGTACTTC. The chain has TRBV7-6 and TRBJ2-7; TRBD1 matches at 8 bases. J gave up 4 bases and V 6 bases, and 11 bases lay outside the gene matches. The CDR3 sequence is 15 residues long. The germline V gene has CDR1 SGHVS and CDR2 FNYEAQ.